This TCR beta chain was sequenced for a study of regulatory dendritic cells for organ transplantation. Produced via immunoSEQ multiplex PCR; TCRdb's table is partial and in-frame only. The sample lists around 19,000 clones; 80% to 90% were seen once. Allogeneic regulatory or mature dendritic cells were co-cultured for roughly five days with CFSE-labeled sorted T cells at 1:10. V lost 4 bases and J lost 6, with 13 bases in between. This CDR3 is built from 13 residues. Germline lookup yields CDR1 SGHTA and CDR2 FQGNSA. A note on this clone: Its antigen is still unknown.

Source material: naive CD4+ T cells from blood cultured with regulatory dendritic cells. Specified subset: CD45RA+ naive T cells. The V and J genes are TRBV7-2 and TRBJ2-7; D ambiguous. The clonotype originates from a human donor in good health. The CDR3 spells CASSSQESGEQYF. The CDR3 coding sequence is TGTGCCAGCAGCTCCCAGGAATCGGGCGAGCAGTACTTC.